A selection of T cell receptor beta chains follows, all from one sample in a study of lymphopenia after photon versus proton radiotherapy. This table comes from immunoSEQ multiplex PCR, and its TCRdb copy is limited to in-frame clones, with some not included. This sample carries some 25,000 clones, roughly four fifths of them seen once, and the ten largest clones take 3% to 4.5%. The sample consisted of peripheral blood, taken from a patient treated with photon-based radiotherapy. The receptors come from a woman aged 50 to 60 with pancreatic cancer. Both conserved end residues are part of each CDR3. A D gene is named only where the DNA matches it firmly. Clone size, where shown, is once, few, many, or a class for clones that have expanded.

J: TRBJ2-1
size: -
V: TRBV5-4
D: TRBD2
CDR3: CASRLAGTSFNEQFF
DNA: TGTGCCAGCAGACTCGCCGGGACTAGCTTCAATGAGCAGTTCTTC

J: TRBJ2-1
size: -
V: TRBV11-2
D: -
CDR3: CASSPIHPDSHNEQFF
DNA: TGTGCCAGCAGCCCGATTCACCCCGACAGCCACAATGAGCAGTTCTTC

J: TRBJ2-4
size: -
V: TRBV19
D: -
CDR3: CASSETLAKNIQYF
DNA: TGTGCCAGTAGCGAGACCTTAGCCAAAAACATTCAGTACTTC

J: TRBJ2-7
size: medium-sized
V: TRBV5-4
D: TRBD2
CDR3: CASSKGLAGVGALGHEQYF
DNA: TGTGCCAGCAGCAAGGGACTAGCGGGAGTAGGCGCACTGGGCCACGAGCAGTACTTC

J: TRBJ2-3
size: -
V: TRBV10-3
D: -
CDR3: CAISESGPTHTDTQYF
DNA: TGTGCCATCAGTGAGTCAGGCCCGACCCACACAGATACGCAGTATTTT

J: TRBJ2-5
size: -
V: TRBV27
D: TRBD2
CDR3: CASSLAASGRGQETQYF
DNA: TGTGCCAGCAGTTTAGCAGCTAGCGGGAGGGGACAAGAGACCCAGTACTTC

J: TRBJ2-1
size: once
V: TRBV5-1
D: -
CDR3: CASSEAGTSSMKVQFF
DNA: TGCGCCAGCAGCGAAGCCGGGACTTCCTCAATGAAGGTGCAGTTCTTC

J: TRBJ2-7
size: -
V: TRBV4-1
D: -
CDR3: CASSHTSDSSYEQYF
DNA: TGCGCCAGCAGCCATACCTCAGACAGCTCCTACGAGCAGTACTTC

J: TRBJ1-2
size: -
V: TRBV29-1
D: TRBD1
CDR3: CSVEDRTGGNYGYTF
DNA: TGCAGCGTTGAAGACAGGACAGGGGGTAACTATGGCTACACCTTC

J: TRBJ1-2
size: -
V: TRBV6-1
D: -
CDR3: CATSRGVIMGGYTF
DNA: TGTGCCACCAGCAGGGGAGTGATTATGGGTGGCTACACCTTC

J: TRBJ2-1
size: -
V: TRBV19
D: TRBD1
CDR3: CASSRKQGPYNEQFF
DNA: TGTGCCAGTAGTCGCAAACAGGGGCCCTACAATGAGCAGTTCTTC

J: TRBJ2-3
size: -
V: TRBV5-8
D: TRBD2
CDR3: CASSSTSGSATDTQYF
DNA: TGTGCCAGCAGCTCGACTAGCGGGAGTGCTACAGATACGCAGTATTTT

J: TRBJ2-1
size: once
V: TRBV2
D: TRBD2
CDR3: CASSEPRGLADNEQFF
DNA: TGTGCCAGCAGTGAGCCGCGAGGACTAGCGGACAATGAGCAGTTCTTC

J: TRBJ1-4
size: -
V: TRBV6-5
D: -
CDR3: CASRELRGSEKLFF
DNA: TGTGCCAGCAGAGAACTCCGAGGCAGTGAAAAACTGTTTTTT

J: TRBJ1-1
size: -
V: TRBV7-2
D: TRBD1
CDR3: CASSLRQGGGTEAFF
DNA: TGTGCCAGCAGCTTACGACAGGGCGGGGGGACTGAAGCTTTCTTT

J: TRBJ1-5
size: -
V: TRBV7-2
D: -
CDR3: CASSLSGWGQSAQHF
DNA: TGTGCCAGCAGCTTGTCAGGGTGGGGTCAATCGGCCCAGCATTTT